This T cell receptor beta chain stems from a study of blood T cells in healthy people across ages. Study conclusions and caveats: A roughly linear age-dependent decrease characterized TCR beta diversity per million T cells.

The CDR3 consists of 17 residues. With 0 bases removed from V and 0 bases from J, the gap between germline ends came to 14 bases. CDR1 is MNHNS, CDR2 SASEGT, per germline. This clonotype was observed a handful of times. Antigen unknown. It was with a sample-barcoded 5' primer and a J-beta primer mix that a second PCR of roughly 7 to 11 cycles was run. MiXCR was run by TCRdb on the 5' RACE reads, yielding one entry per CDR3 protein. This table has hundreds of thousands of distinct CDR3 sequences, around 41% appearing once. The sample consisted of blood. The genes are TRBV6-1 and TRBJ1-2; D gene uncertain. This clonotype originated in a man at least 80 years old in good health. CDR3 nucleotides: TGTGCCAGCAGTGAAGCGTTTGAGGTCGGAGCTAACTATGGCTACACCTTC. Residues: CASSEAFEVGANYGYTF.